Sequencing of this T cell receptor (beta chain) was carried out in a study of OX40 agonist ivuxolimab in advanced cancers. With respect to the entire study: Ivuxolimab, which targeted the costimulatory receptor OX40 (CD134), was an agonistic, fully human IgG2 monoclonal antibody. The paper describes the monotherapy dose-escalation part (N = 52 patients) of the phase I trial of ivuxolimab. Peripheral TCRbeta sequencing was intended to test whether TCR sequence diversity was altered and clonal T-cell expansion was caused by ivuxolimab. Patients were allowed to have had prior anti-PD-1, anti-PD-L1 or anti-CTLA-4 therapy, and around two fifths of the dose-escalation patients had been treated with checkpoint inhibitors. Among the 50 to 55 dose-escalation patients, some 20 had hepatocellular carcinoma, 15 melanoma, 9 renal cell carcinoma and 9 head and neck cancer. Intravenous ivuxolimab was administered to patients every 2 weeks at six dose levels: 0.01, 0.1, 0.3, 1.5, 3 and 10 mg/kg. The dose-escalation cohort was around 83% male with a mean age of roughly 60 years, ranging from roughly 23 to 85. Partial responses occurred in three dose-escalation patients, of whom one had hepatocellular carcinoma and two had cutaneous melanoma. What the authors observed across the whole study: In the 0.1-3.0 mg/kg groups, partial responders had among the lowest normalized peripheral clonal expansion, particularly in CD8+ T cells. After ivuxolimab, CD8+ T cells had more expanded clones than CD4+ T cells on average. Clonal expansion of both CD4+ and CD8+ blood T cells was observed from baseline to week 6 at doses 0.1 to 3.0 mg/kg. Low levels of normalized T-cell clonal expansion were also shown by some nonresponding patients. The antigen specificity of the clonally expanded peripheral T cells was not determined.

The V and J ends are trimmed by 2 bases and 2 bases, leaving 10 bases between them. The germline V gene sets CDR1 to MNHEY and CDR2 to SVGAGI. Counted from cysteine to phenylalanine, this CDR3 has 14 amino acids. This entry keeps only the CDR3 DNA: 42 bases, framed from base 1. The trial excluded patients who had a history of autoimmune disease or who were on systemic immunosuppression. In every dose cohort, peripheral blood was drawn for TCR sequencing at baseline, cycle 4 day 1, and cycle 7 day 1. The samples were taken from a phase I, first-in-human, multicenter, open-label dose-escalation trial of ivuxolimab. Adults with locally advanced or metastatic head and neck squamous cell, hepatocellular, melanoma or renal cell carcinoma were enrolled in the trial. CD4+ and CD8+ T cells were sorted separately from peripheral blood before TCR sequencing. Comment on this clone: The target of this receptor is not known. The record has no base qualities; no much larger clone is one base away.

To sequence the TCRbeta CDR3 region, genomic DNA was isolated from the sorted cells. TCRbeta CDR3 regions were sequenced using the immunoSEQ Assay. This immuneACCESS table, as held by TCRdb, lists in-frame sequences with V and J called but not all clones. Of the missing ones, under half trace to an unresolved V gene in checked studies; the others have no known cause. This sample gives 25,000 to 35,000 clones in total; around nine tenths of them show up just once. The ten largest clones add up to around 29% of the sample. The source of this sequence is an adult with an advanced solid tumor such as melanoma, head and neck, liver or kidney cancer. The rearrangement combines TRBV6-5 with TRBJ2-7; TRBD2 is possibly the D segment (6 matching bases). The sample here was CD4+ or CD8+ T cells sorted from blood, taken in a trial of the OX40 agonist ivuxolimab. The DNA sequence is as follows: TGTGCCAGCAGTTACGCGGGGACGACCTACGAGCAGTACTTC. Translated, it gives CASSYAGTTYEQYF.